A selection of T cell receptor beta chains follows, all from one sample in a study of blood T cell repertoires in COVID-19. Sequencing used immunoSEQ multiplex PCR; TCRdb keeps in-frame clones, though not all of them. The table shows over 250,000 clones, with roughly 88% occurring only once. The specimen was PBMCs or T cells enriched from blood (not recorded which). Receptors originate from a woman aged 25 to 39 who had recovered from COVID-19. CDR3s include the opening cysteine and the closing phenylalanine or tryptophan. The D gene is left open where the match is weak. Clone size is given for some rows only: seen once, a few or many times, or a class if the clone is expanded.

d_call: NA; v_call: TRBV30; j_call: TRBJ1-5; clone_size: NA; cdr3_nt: TGTGCCTGGAGTGTGTCGGGTAATCAGCCCCAGCATTTT; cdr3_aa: CAWSVSGNQPQHF
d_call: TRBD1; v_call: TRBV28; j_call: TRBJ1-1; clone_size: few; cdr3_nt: TGTGCCAGCAGTTTAGTAGGCAGGGGACAGTCGAACACTGAAGCTTTCTTT; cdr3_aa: CASSLVGRGQSNTEAFF
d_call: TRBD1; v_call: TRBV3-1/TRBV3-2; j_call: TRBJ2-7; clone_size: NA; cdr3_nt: TGTGCCAGCAGCTTTTTAGCGGACAGGGGCGAGCAGTACTTC; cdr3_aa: CASSFLADRGEQYF
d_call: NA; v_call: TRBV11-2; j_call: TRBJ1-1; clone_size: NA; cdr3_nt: TGTGCCAGCAGCTCCTGGCCGGACAAGCCGTCCGGGGCTTTCTTT; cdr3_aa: CASSSWPDKPSGAFF
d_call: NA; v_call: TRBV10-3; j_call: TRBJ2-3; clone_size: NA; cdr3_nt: TGTGCCATCGCAAGGGGTAACGTCGCGGCAGATACGCAGTATTTT; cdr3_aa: CAIARGNVAADTQYF
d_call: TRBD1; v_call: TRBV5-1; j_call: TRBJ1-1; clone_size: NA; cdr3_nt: TGCGCCAGCAGGGACCGTACCGGGACAGGGAACACTGAAGCTTTCTTT; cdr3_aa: CASRDRTGTGNTEAFF
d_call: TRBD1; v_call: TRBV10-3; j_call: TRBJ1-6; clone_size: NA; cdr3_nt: TGTGCCATCAGGATAGACAGGGGGGTAAATTCACCCCTCCACTTT; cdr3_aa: CAIRIDRGVNSPLHF
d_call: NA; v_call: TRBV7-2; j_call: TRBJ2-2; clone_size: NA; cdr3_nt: TGTGCCAGCAGCTTAATTGGGGGCCAGGGCGAAAACGGGGAGCTGTTTTTT; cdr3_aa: CASSLIGGQGENGELFF
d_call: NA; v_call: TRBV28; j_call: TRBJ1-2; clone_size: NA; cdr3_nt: TGTGCCAGCAGTTTCGAGGCAGGCTACCTACCTGGGGGCTTCTATGGCTACACCTTC; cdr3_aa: CASSFEAGYLPGGFYGYTF
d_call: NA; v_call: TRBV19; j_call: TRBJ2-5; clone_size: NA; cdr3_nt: TGTGCCAGTAGTATCAGAACAGGGATCAGGGAGACCCAGTACTTC; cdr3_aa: CASSIRTGIRETQYF
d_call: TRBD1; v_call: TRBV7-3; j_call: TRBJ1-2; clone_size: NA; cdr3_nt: TGTGCCAGCAGCAAGGACAGGGGCGGGGGCTACACCTTC; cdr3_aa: CASSKDRGGGYTF
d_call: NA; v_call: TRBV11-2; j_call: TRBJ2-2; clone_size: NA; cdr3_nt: TGTGCCAGCAGCCCTTCCGGGGAGCTGTTTTTT; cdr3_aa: CASSPSGELFF
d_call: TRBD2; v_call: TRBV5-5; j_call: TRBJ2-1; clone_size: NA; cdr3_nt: TGTGCCAGCAGCTTGGAGGGTCTAGCGGGAAACTACAATGAGCAGTTCTTC; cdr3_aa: CASSLEGLAGNYNEQFF
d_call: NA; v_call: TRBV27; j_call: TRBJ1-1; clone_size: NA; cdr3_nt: TGTGCCAGCAGTTTATCTCCCGACAGGCGTGCTTTCGTAGCTTTCTTT; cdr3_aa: CASSLSPDRRAFVAFF
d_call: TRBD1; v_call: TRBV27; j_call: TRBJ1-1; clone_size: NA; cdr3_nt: TGTGCCAGCAGTAGTCGACAGGGGGCGATGACTGAAGCTTTCTTT; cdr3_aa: CASSSRQGAMTEAFF
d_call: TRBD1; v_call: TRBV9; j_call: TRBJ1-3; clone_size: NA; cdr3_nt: TGTGCCAGCAGCGGGAGGGGACAGGGGGCGCCCGGAAACACCATATATTTT; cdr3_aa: CASSGRGQGAPGNTIYF
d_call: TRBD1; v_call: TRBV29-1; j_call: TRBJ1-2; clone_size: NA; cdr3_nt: TGCAGCGTCCACGGTTCCGGGACAGGGAACTATGGCTACACCTTC; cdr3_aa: CSVHGSGTGNYGYTF
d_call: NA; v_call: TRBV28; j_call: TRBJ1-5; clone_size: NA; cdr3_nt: TGTGCCAGCAGTTTACAGGGCCCGATGCCTTCGAGTCAGCCCCAGCATTTT; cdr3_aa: CASSLQGPMPSSQPQHF
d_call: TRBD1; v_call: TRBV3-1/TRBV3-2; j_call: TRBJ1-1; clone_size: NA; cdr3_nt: TGTGCCAGCAGCACCCCCAGGGGGAAAGTAACTGAAGCTTTCTTT; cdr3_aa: CASSTPRGKVTEAFF
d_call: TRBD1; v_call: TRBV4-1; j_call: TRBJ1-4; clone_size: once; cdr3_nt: TGCGCCAGCAGCCAAGATTGGTGGGGACAGGGTAATGAAAAACTGTTTTTT; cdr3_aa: CASSQDWWGQGNEKLFF
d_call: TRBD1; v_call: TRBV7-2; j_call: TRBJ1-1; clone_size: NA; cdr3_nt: TGTGCCAGCAGCTTAGGCGGGACAGGGTTGTCTTACACTGAAGCTTTCTTT; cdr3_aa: CASSLGGTGLSYTEAFF
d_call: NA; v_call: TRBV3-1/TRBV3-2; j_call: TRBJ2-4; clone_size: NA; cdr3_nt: TGTGCCAGCAGCCCCTGGGAAGGGGGCAAAAACATTCAGTACTTC; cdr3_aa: CASSPWEGGKNIQYF
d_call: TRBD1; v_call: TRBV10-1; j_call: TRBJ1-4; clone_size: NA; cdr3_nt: TGCGCCAGCAGTAGGACCTTCAACAGGGGGACAGATGAAAAACTGTTTTTT; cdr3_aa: CASSRTFNRGTDEKLFF
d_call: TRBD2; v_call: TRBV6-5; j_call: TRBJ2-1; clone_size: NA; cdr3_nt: TGTGCCAGCAGTTACACTAGCGGGGGTTACAATGAGCAGTTCTTC; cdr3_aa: CASSYTSGGYNEQFF
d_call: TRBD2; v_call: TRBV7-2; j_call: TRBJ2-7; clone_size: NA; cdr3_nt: TGTGCCAGCAGCTTAGGGCTAGCGGGGGACTACGAGCAGTACTTC; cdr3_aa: CASSLGLAGDYEQYF